What follows are 25 T cell receptor beta chains derived from one specimen sequenced in a study of blood T cell repertoires in COVID-19. The protocol was immunoSEQ multiplex PCR, while the TCRdb copy is restricted to in-frame clones and leaves out a portion. The sample holds fewer than 75,000 clones, over 85% seen once. Specimen: peripheral blood. The origin of the receptors is a man aged 60 to 69 with acute or convalescent COVID-19.

The chain carries TRBV15 and TRBJ1-4, with D possibly TRBD1 on 5 matching bases. Germline V CDR1 and CDR2: LNHNV, YYDKDF (reference sequence). The CDR3 sequence is 15 residues long. V lost 0 bases and J 5 bases, leaving 10 bases between the germline ends. CDR3 sequence reads: CATSRETAGNEKLFF. In DNA form, the CDR3 reads TGTGCCACCAGCAGAGAGACAGCCGGAAATGAAAAACTGTTTTTT.

The rearrangement links TRBV28 to TRBJ1-6; D not certain. CDR3 size: 18 residues. Per the germline V gene, CDR1 is MDHEN and CDR2 is SYDVKM. The ends were cut back, 5 bases at V and 3 bases at J, with 20 bases in the middle. DNA of the CDR3: TGTGCCAGCAGTCCGAGCCAGGAAACGGCGGGCTATAATTCACCCCTCCACTTT. This gives the protein CASSPSQETAGYNSPLHF.

The J gene is TRBJ1-5, the V gene TRBV7-8; 7 bases are shared with TRBD1. This CDR3 has 17 residues. Trimming took 3 bases from V and 0 from J; bases not matched to a gene: 8. Germline V gene sequence: CDR1 SGHVS, CDR2 FQNEAQ. CDR3 DNA: TGTGCCAGCAGCTTCGCCCTGACAGGGAATAGCAATCAGCCCCAGCATTTT. It codes for CASSFALTGNSNQPQHF.

The genes are TRBV5-5 and TRBJ1-5, with D hard to call. Germline V gene data show CDR1 as SGHKS and CDR2 as YYEKEE (reference sequence). The V gene lost 4 bases and the J gene lost 6 bases, with 17 bases spanning the gap. There are 15 residues in the CDR3. CDR3 bases: TGTGCCAGCAGCCCGGACGGGGTTAATTTTCAGCCCCAGCATTTT. Its protein product is CASSPDGVNFQPQHF.

This chain connects TRBV5-4 to TRBJ1-2; 8 bases match TRBD1. The V gene's germline CDR1 is SGHNT and CDR2 YYREEE (reference sequence). The CDR3 totals 14 residues. V shed 4 bases and J 1 base; nucleotides not matched to a gene: 3. The CDR3 loop is CASSEGQDNYGYTF. In DNA, the CDR3 is TGTGCCAGCAGCGAGGGACAGGATAACTATGGCTACACCTTC.

In its sample, this clone was seen a few times. The chain is built from TRBV9 and TRBJ1-1, with D maybe TRBD1 (6 bases). V was trimmed by 0 bases and J by 5 bases, leaving 8 bases between them. Germline CDR1 and CDR2: SGDLS and YYNGEE. The CDR3 consists of 13 residues. This CDR3 is CASSVGGRTEAFF. The DNA of the CDR3 is TGTGCCAGCAGCGTAGGGGGGCGGACTGAAGCTTTCTTT.

The chain has TRBV3-1 (or the pseudogene TRBV3-2) and TRBJ1-2; perhaps TRBD1 as D (5 bases). CDR3 length: 15 amino acids. The V gene's germline CDR1 is LGHDT and CDR2 YNNKEL (reference sequence). Deletions cut 3 bases from V and 0 bases from J, with 11 bases between. Here the CDR3 DNA reads TGTGCCAGCAGCCATGGAGACAGCCCTAACTATGGCTACACCTTC. Protein product: CASSHGDSPNYGYTF.

The chain uses TRBV3-1 (or the pseudogene TRBV3-2) and TRBJ2-6; TRBD1 might be the D (6 bases). This CDR3 has 14 amino acids. The V gene lost 2 bases and the J gene lost 7 bases, with 9 bases spanning the gap. Germline assignment: CDR1 LGHDT and CDR2 YNNKEL (reference sequence). CDR3 sequence: CASSQQGKANVLTF. The DNA for the CDR3 is TGTGCCAGCAGCCAACAGGGGAAAGCCAACGTCCTGACTTTC.

The count of this clone is one. The chain recombines TRBV5-6 with TRBJ1-1; TRBD1 aligns across 7 bases. Germline V lookup: CDR1 SGHDT, CDR2 YYEEEE. V lost 3 bases to trimming and J lost 2 bases; unmatched junction nucleotides: 4. The CDR3 is 14 amino acids. The CDR3: CASSWDSSNTEAFF. CDR3 nucleotides: TGTGCCAGCAGCTGGGACAGCTCAAACACTGAAGCTTTCTTT.

This rearrangement joins TRBV7-9 to TRBJ2-3, with D maybe TRBD1 (6 bases). V shed 4 bases and J shed 6 bases, with 17 bases lying between them. The CDR3 sequence is 15 residues long. Germline-derived CDR1 and CDR2 are SEHNR and FQNEAQ (reference sequence). CDR3 DNA sequence: TGTGCCAGCAGCTCTCTTACCTCCACAGGGGATACGCAGTATTTT. It encodes CASSSLTSTGDTQYF.

This clone turned up a few times. The genes are TRBV6-5 and TRBJ2-1; D possibly corresponds to TRBD2 (6 bases). Looked up from germline, CDR1 is MNHEY and CDR2 is SVGAGI. Trimming removed 3 bases from V and 8 bases from J, with 14 bases in between. The CDR3 sequence is 14 residues long. In DNA, the CDR3 is TGTGCCAGCAGTTATCGACCGGGACTCTATGAGCAGTTCTTC. Translating it yields CASSYRPGLYEQFF.

V and J are TRBV9 and TRBJ1-4; D is undetermined. With 0 bases removed from V and 0 bases from J, the gap between germline ends came to 6 bases. The CDR3 is made up of 15 amino acids. Germline CDR1 SGDLS, CDR2 YYNGEE. The CDR3 coding sequence is TGTGCCAGCAGCGTAGACGGGTCAACTAATGAAAAACTGTTTTTT. The encoded protein is CASSVDGSTNEKLFF.

This clone was seen just once. This chain links TRBV5-1 with TRBJ1-5, with D perhaps TRBD1 (6 bases). Trimming cost V 0 bases and J 1 base, with 8 bases left between them. CDR3 size: 15 residues. Germline lookup yields CDR1 SGHRS and CDR2 YFSETQ. CDR3 sequence: CASSLDGTSNQPQHF. The CDR3 nucleotides read TGCGCCAGCAGCTTGGACGGGACAAGCAATCAGCCCCAGCATTTT.

The J gene is TRBJ2-7, the V gene TRBV21-1; the D call in the table, TRBD2, was not verified against the DNA. TRBV21-1 has pseudogene status. The CDR3 is 15 residues long. The CDR3 region has the DNA TGTGCCAGCAGCAAAGGTCGCGTTCCTACCTACGAGCAGTACTTC. Translating it yields CASSKGRVPTYEQYF.

This clone showed up just once. This chain connects TRBV5-1 to TRBJ2-3, with D possibly matching TRBD2 (6 bases). CDR1 and CDR2 from the germline V gene are SGHRS and YFSETQ. The CDR3 is 14 amino acids. Trimming took off 3 bases at V and 4 bases at J, with 12 bases between the two ends. CDR3 protein: CASSYIGGPDTQYF. The CDR3 coding sequence is TGCGCCAGCAGCTACATCGGAGGGCCAGATACGCAGTATTTT.

The V call is TRBV7-9, the J call TRBJ2-2; 9 nucleotides match TRBD1. Germline V gene data show CDR1 as SEHNR and CDR2 as FQNEAQ (reference sequence). This CDR3 has 17 amino acids. V lost 3 bases, J lost 3 bases, and 8 bases stayed unmatched. Here the CDR3 reads CASSFGTGGVDTGELFF. The CDR3 nucleotides read TGTGCCAGCAGCTTCGGAACAGGGGGCGTAGACACCGGGGAGCTGTTTTTT.

The V and J genes are TRBV24-1 and TRBJ1-4, with 7 bases lining up with TRBD1. Germline CDR1 reads KGHDR; CDR2 reads SFDVKD. The CDR3 loop spans 14 amino acids. J was trimmed by 4 bases and V by 6 bases; bases with no gene match: 4. The CDR3 region is CATSTGALNEKLFF. The CDR3 DNA sequence: TGTGCCACCAGTACAGGGGCCCTTAATGAAAAACTGTTTTTT.

The chain links TRBV6-5 to TRBJ1-1; 7 bases match TRBD1. Per the germline V gene, CDR1 is MNHEY and CDR2 is SVGAGI. Trimming cost V 2 bases and J 4 bases; bases outside gene matches: 7. CDR3 length: 15 residues. CDR3 sequence: CASSYRQGVGTEAFF. The CDR3, as DNA: TGTGCCAGCAGTTACCGACAGGGAGTGGGCACTGAAGCTTTCTTT.

The rearrangement uses TRBV5-4 and TRBJ1-2; 7 bases line up with TRBD1. The CDR3 totals 14 residues. V was pared by 3 bases and J by 4 bases, with 6 bases of the junction left unmatched. Germline CDR1 reads SGHNT; CDR2 reads YYREEE (reference sequence). The CDR3 bases are TGTGCCAGCAGCTCGGGCGACAGGGTCTATGGCTACACCTTC. Its translation: CASSSGDRVYGYTF. The full variable domain, in which reference TRBV5-4 and TRBJ1-2 provide the parts outside the CDR3, is ETGVTQSPTHLIKTRGQQVTLRCSSQSGHNTVSWYQQALGQGPQFIFQYYREEENGRGNFPPRFSGLQFPNYSSELNVNALELDDSALYLCASSSGDRVYGYTFGSGTRLTVV.

The chain carries TRBV5-1 and TRBJ2-2, with 7 bases that match TRBD1. The CDR3 extends over 14 amino acids. Germline trimming cut 5 bases from V and 5 bases from J; bases unmatched to any gene: 6. Germline loops: CDR1 SGHRS, CDR2 YFSETQ. The CDR3 protein is CASSSGQATGELFF. The CDR3 DNA follows: TGCGCCAGCAGTTCTGGACAGGCAACCGGGGAGCTGTTTTTT.

A few counts support this clone. V gene TRBV30 combines with J gene TRBJ1-4; TRBD1 might be the D (6 bases). CDR1 is GTSNPN and CDR2 is SVGIG in the germline V gene (reference sequence). This CDR3 spans 14 amino acids. The V end was cut by 0 bases, the J end by 4 bases, with 9 bases between. In DNA form, the CDR3 reads TGTGCCTGGAGTGTCGCAGGGGTTAATGAAAAACTGTTTTTT. Translated, it gives CAWSVAGVNEKLFF.

The chain couples TRBV6-5 to TRBJ2-7; 7 bases line up with TRBD1. Germline CDR1 reads MNHEY; CDR2 reads SVGAGI. V shed 9 bases and J 6 bases; nucleotides not matched to a gene: 5. This CDR3 is built from 11 residues. CDR3 DNA sequence: TGTGCCAGTACAGGGGCCCGCGAGCAGTACTTC. It translates to CASTGAREQYF.

This clone was counted a few times. The CDR3 DNA reads as TGTGCCAGTAGTGCTGCGTACGAGCAGTACTTC. This translates into CASSAAYEQYF. The chain recombines TRBV19 with TRBJ2-7; D call uncertain. Trimming stripped 5 bases from V and 4 bases from J, with 6 bases between. CDR3 length equals 11 residues. The V gene's germline CDR1 is LNHDA and CDR2 SQIVND (reference sequence).

The V call is TRBV7-2, the J call TRBJ2-3; 11 bases fit TRBD1. The CDR3 loop spans 17 amino acids. Per germline, CDR1 SGHTA and CDR2 FQGNSA. With V trimmed by 5 bases and J by 4 bases, 11 bases remained unmatched. Here the CDR3 reads CASSPTDRGLVSDTQYF. CDR3 in DNA: TGTGCCAGCAGCCCGACGGACAGGGGGCTTGTTTCAGATACGCAGTATTTT.

This clone was recorded only once. The rearrangement links TRBV5-1 to TRBJ1-5, with D hard to call. V was pared by 1 base and J by 3 bases, with 11 bases between. The CDR3 runs to 15 residues. The germline V gene has CDR1 SGHRS and CDR2 YFSETQ. The CDR3 DNA reads TGCGCCAGCAGCTTGACCCCCGGGGACAATCAGCCCCAGCATTTT. This sequence encodes CASSLTPGDNQPQHF.